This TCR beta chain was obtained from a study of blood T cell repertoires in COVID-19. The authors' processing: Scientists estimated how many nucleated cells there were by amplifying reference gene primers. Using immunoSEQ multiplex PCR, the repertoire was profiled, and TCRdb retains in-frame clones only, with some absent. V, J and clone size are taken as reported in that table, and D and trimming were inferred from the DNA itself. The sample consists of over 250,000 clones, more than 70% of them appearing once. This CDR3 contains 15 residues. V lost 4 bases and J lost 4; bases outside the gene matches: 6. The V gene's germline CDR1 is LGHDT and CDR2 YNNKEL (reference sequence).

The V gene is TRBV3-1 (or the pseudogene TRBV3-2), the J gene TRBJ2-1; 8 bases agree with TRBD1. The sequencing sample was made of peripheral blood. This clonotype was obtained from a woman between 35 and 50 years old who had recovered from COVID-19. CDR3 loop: CASSLRDRHYNEQFF. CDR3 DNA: TGTGCCAGCAGCCTCCGGGACAGGCATTACAATGAGCAGTTCTTC.